The 18 T cell receptor beta chains presented below share a single source sample, sequenced in a study of regulatory T cells in long-lasting Graves disease. Time point in this sample: persistent/refractory GD, antithyroid drugs over 5 years with positive TRAb. Preparation of the TCR library used RNA extracted from PBMCs. To make TCR beta libraries, researchers used iRepertoire HTBI primers and Arm-PCR of CDR3 regions. TCRdb re-called the multiplex PCR reads through MiXCR, storing one row per CDR3 protein. Of 650,000 to 850,000 distinct CDR3 sequences in the sample, around 30% were seen once. Sequences were derived from peripheral blood mononuclear cells (PBMCs), sampled when the disease was refractory, from a patient treated with antithyroid drugs. The receptor set was obtained from a female donor with Graves disease.

This clonotype was counted a few times. The chain recombines TRBV2 with TRBJ1-1; D call uncertain. The V and J ends lost 10 bases and 3 bases respectively, with 15 bases between them. This CDR3 spans 13 amino acids. Germline V lookup: CDR1 SNHLY, CDR2 FYNNEI. CDR3 sequence reads: CANPQTADTEAFF. As DNA, the CDR3 is TGTGCCAACCCGCAGACGGCAGACACTGAAGCTTTCTTT. The full variable domain, its missing parts supplied by reference TRBV2 and TRBJ1-1, is EPEVTQTPSHQVTQMGQEVILRCVPISNHLYFYWYRQILGQKVEFLVSFYNNEISEKSEIFDDQFSVERPDGSNFTLKIRSTKLEDSAMYFCANPQTADTEAFFGQGTRLTVV.

Turning to this clonotype: This may stem from a read error, because a much larger clone lies one nucleotide away. This chain connects TRBV2 to TRBJ2-7, with 13 bases matching TRBD2. The CDR3 has 14 amino acids. Germline assignment: CDR1 SNHLY and CDR2 FYNNEI. This CDR3 is CTSRGLAGAYEQYF. The DNA of the CDR3 is TGTACCAGCAGAGGACTAGCGGGAGCCTACGAGCAGTACTTC.

The chain uses TRBV28 and TRBJ1-4, with D unresolved. Germline CDR1 and CDR2: MDHEN and SYDVKM. V shed 6 bases and J shed 4 bases, with 15 bases lying between them. The CDR3 covers 15 residues. The CDR3 DNA follows: TGTGCCAGCAGCTCCCCGACCGGTAGTAATGAAAAACTGTTTTTT. It translates to CASSSPTGSNEKLFF.

CDR3 loop: CASSINVGQGLHYGYTF. The DNA of the CDR3 is TGTGCCAGTAGTATAAACGTGGGACAGGGTCTCCACTATGGCTACACCTTC. The chain joins TRBV19 to TRBJ1-2; 9 nucleotides agree with TRBD1. J was trimmed by 3 bases and V by 2 bases; bases with no gene match: 10. The CDR3 has 17 amino acids. In germline, CDR1 is LNHDA, CDR2 SQIVND (reference sequence).

This chain uses TRBV2 with TRBJ2-7, with D perhaps matching TRBD2 (6 bases). Trimming took off 2 bases at V and 3 bases at J, with 17 bases between the two ends. Germline V gives CDR1 SNHLY, CDR2 FYNNEI. This CDR3 contains 16 residues. In DNA form, the CDR3 reads TGTGCCAGCAGTGAAAGAGGCGGCCGGGGGAGCTACGAGCAGTACTTC. It is translated as CASSERGGRGSYEQYF.

This chain uses TRBV12-3 or TRBV12-4 with TRBJ1-2; tentatively, D is TRBD1 (6 bases). V lost 6 bases and J lost 2, with 13 bases in between. The CDR3 sequence is 14 residues long. CDR3 sequence reads: CASSPMDSNYGYTF. The CDR3 nucleotides read TGTGCCAGCAGCCCTATGGACAGCAACTATGGCTACACCTTC.

Ten or more counts support this clonotype. The chain recombines TRBV2 with TRBJ2-5; 13 nucleotides match TRBD2. The CDR3 spans 16 residues. The ends lost 6 bases at V and 4 bases at J; junction bases unmatched: 8. Germline CDR1 SNHLY, CDR2 FYNNEI. In DNA, the CDR3 is TGTGCCAGCAGCCGATGGACTAGCGGGGGTGGAGAGACCCAGTACTTC. Translated, it gives CASSRWTSGGGETQYF.

The V call is TRBV20-1, the J call TRBJ2-7; TRBD1 aligns across 8 bases. V gave up 3 bases and J gave up 2 bases; unmatched junction bases: 9. The length of the CDR3 is 15 residues. Looked up from germline, CDR1 is DFQATT and CDR2 is SNEGSKA (reference sequence). The CDR3 DNA sequence: TGCAGTGCTAGTGGAATGGACAGGGCCCCCTACGAGCAGTACTTC. Its protein product is CSASGMDRAPYEQYF.

V and J are TRBV2 and TRBJ2-7; D is possibly TRBD1 or TRBD2 (5 bases each). This CDR3 is built from 13 residues. Germline values: CDR1 SNHLY, CDR2 FYNNEI. V shed 2 bases and J shed 10 bases, with 15 bases lying between them. The CDR3 DNA reads TGTGCCAGCAGTGAACGGGGCCAGGTGCTTCAGTACTTC. Translation gives CASSERGQVLQYF.

Regarding this clonotype: This could be a read error, since a much larger clone is one nucleotide away. This chain joins TRBV6-2 or TRBV6-3 and TRBJ1-2; D is possibly TRBD1 (5 bases). The V and J ends lost 5 bases and 13 bases respectively, with 17 bases between them. Per germline, CDR1 MNHEY and CDR2 SVGEGT. The CDR3 contains 12 residues. In DNA, the CDR3 is TGTGCCAGCAGTCCCCCGACAGAGTTCATCACCTTC. This gives the protein CASSPPTEFITF.

This rearrangement joins TRBV5-1 to TRBJ2-2, with D perhaps matching TRBD2 (5 bases). CDR3 length: 16 amino acids. Germline assignment: CDR1 SGHRS and CDR2 YFSETQ. Trimming took off 0 bases at V and 2 bases at J, with 11 bases between the two ends. CDR3 in DNA: TGCGCCAGCAGCTTGGCCCTGACTACCAACACCGGGGAGCTGTTTTTT. It is translated as CASSLALTTNTGELFF.

The chain joins TRBV7-9 to TRBJ2-5, with 8 bases matching TRBD1. Germline loops: CDR1 SEHNR, CDR2 FQNEAQ (reference sequence). This CDR3 contains 16 residues. V gave up 5 bases and J gave up 0 bases; unmatched junction bases: 8. Here the CDR3 reads CASSRTGFMDQETQYF. The CDR3 nucleotides read TGTGCCAGCAGCCGGACAGGGTTTATGGACCAAGAGACCCAGTACTTC.

This clonotype has just a few counts. The chain uses TRBV20-1 and TRBJ2-3; TRBD2 matches at 7 bases. V lost 3 bases and J lost 2; bases outside the gene matches: 8. Germline V gives CDR1 DFQATT, CDR2 SNEGSKA (reference sequence). The CDR3 is 15 residues long. The CDR3 nucleotides read TGCAGTGCTAGCCCCAGCGGGACGGCCACAGATACGCAGTATTTT. Translating it yields CSASPSGTATDTQYF.

J is TRBJ1-1 and V is TRBV7-2; TRBD1 is a possible D gene (5 bases). The CDR3 spans 14 residues. CDR1 is SGHTA and CDR2 is FQGNSA in the germline V gene. Trimming took off 6 bases at V and 2 bases at J, with 13 bases between the two ends. The chain's CDR3 is CASRPFGDNTEAFF. The CDR3 DNA reads as TGTGCCAGCAGGCCCTTCGGGGACAACACTGAAGCTTTCTTT.

CDR3 loop: CATMDRASLTGELFF. The CDR3, as DNA: TGTGCCACCATGGACAGGGCCTCCCTAACCGGGGAGCTGTTTTTT. V usage is TRBV24-1 and J usage is TRBJ2-2; TRBD1 matches 8 bases. Germline V gives CDR1 KGHDR, CDR2 SFDVKD. There are 15 residues in the CDR3. V lost 8 bases and J lost 5; bases outside the gene matches: 9.

This chain joins TRBV19 and TRBJ1-2, with 8 bases matching TRBD1. CDR1 is LNHDA, CDR2 SQIVND, per germline (reference sequence). This CDR3 has 17 amino acids. Trimming at V came to 9 bases and at J to 6 bases, leaving 21 bases not matched to a gene. The CDR3 sequence is CASAPRVAGTGVHGYTF. The CDR3 DNA is TGTGCCAGCGCCCCCCGGGTGGCCGGGACAGGTGTCCATGGCTACACCTTC.

About this clonotype: A much larger clone lies one base from this, so it may be a read error. This chain links TRBV6-1 with TRBJ1-1; 7 bases are shared with TRBD1. Germline V gives CDR1 MNHNS, CDR2 SASEGT. V lost 6 bases to trimming and J lost 4 bases; unmatched junction nucleotides: 5. The CDR3 consists of 13 residues. In DNA, the CDR3 is TGTGCCAGCAGGGACTCAGGGGGCACTGAAGCTTTCTTT. Protein product: CASRDSGGTEAFF.

This sequence joins TRBV2 and TRBJ1-5; TRBD1 might be the D (6 bases). The CDR3 length is 16 residues. Trimming removed 6 bases at V and 5 bases at J, with 20 bases between. Germline V gene lookup returns CDR1 SNHLY and CDR2 FYNNEI. The chain's CDR3 is CASSARGGGGHQPQHF. The CDR3 DNA reads TGTGCCAGCAGCGCCCGGGGGGGGGGCGGCCATCAGCCCCAGCATTTT.